The 17 T cell receptor beta chains below all came from one sample that was sequenced in a study of T cell responses to AZD1222 COVID-19 vaccine. Profiling relied on immunoSEQ multiplex PCR, and the TCRdb table lists in-frame clones only, not all of them. The data show around 83,000 clones, with about 82% seen just once and about 8.7% held by the top ten. Material: peripheral blood, obtained on day 0 of AZD1222 vaccination. The receptor source for this set is an adult in good health.

The chain links TRBV5-1 to TRBJ1-5; D possibly corresponds to TRBD1 (6 bases). The V end lost 0 bases, the J end lost 1 base, and 8 bases lay between the germline ends. CDR1 is SGHRS and CDR2 is YFSETQ in the germline V gene. The CDR3 length is 15 residues. The CDR3 loop is CASSLGGASNQPQHF. CDR3 nucleotides: TGCGCCAGCAGCTTGGGGGGGGCCAGCAATCAGCCCCAGCATTTT.

This chain links TRBV4-1 with TRBJ1-2, with D uncertain. CDR1 is MGHRA and CDR2 is YSYEKL in the germline V gene. The CDR3 sequence is 13 residues long. The V end lost 5 bases, the J end lost 8 bases, and 15 bases lay between the germline ends. The CDR3 reads CASSSATLVGYTF. The CDR3 DNA sequence: TGCGCCAGCAGCTCTGCTACATTGGTAGGCTACACCTTC.

The chain carries TRBV7-3 and TRBJ2-1; 12 positions match TRBD2. The trim removed 5 bases at V and 0 bases at J, leaving 8 bases unmatched. The CDR3 runs 18 residues. Germline CDR1 is SGHTA and CDR2 is FQGTGA. This CDR3 reads CASSRTSGTFSSYNEQFF. In DNA form, the CDR3 reads TGTGCCAGCAGCCGGACTAGCGGGACTTTTAGCTCCTACAATGAGCAGTTCTTC.

The chain couples TRBV29-1 to TRBJ2-6; D is uncertain. The CDR3 has 14 amino acids. With 3 bases removed from V and 0 bases from J, the gap between germline ends came to 6 bases. Germline lookup yields CDR1 SQVTM and CDR2 ANQGSEA. Here the CDR3 reads CSVDQTSGANVLTF. The CDR3, as DNA: TGCAGCGTTGACCAGACCTCTGGGGCCAACGTCCTGACTTTC.

The chain couples TRBV28 to TRBJ2-3; no definite D call. Trimming took 2 bases from V and 4 from J, leaving 22 bases between them. The CDR3 is 18 residues long. Germline V gene data show CDR1 as MDHEN and CDR2 as SYDVKM. The CDR3 bases are TGTGCCAGCAGTTTAAATCCGAAGGCGCCAGCCCTTGCAGATACGCAGTATTTT. Amino acid sequence: CASSLNPKAPALADTQYF.

V is TRBV19 and J is TRBJ2-1; 13 bases agree with TRBD2. V shed 2 bases, J shed 0 bases, and the junction held 10 bases outside the gene matches. Germline values: CDR1 LNHDA, CDR2 SQIVND (reference sequence). CDR3 length equals 20 residues. The CDR3 region has the DNA TGTGCCAGTAGTATACATAGACTAGCGGGAGGTACGGGCTCCTACAATGAGCAGTTCTTC. This translates into CASSIHRLAGGTGSYNEQFF.

The chain uses TRBV5-1 and TRBJ1-3, with D unresolved. The CDR3 runs 15 residues. The ends were cut back, 0 bases at V and 0 bases at J, with 7 bases in the middle. Germline V lookup: CDR1 SGHRS, CDR2 YFSETQ. The CDR3 region has the DNA TGCGCCAGCAGCTTGGCCTCCTACTCTGGAAACACCATATATTTT. The encoded protein is CASSLASYSGNTIYF.

This chain joins TRBV5-1 and TRBJ1-1, with TRBD1 identical over 8 bases. Losses at the gene ends were 4 bases for V and 1 base for J; bases not matched to a gene: 6. Germline-derived CDR1 and CDR2 are SGHRS and YFSETQ. This CDR3 is built from 15 residues. This chain's CDR3 is CASSRQGAGNTEAFF. The DNA for the CDR3 is TGCGCCAGCAGCCGGCAGGGGGCAGGGAACACTGAAGCTTTCTTT.

The rearrangement joins TRBV7-3 to TRBJ2-1, with D perhaps TRBD2 (6 bases). With 1 base removed from V and 0 bases from J, the gap between germline ends came to 7 bases. Germline lookup yields CDR1 SGHTA and CDR2 FQGTGA. The CDR3 spans 15 residues. The CDR3 nucleotides read TGTGCCAGCAGCTTAAGCGGGGACTCCTACAATGAGCAGTTCTTC. Translated: CASSLSGDSYNEQFF.

V gene TRBV30 combines with J gene TRBJ2-7; 9 bases agree with TRBD1. The length of the CDR3 is 13 residues. V was clipped by 0 bases and J by 4 bases; unmatched bases: 1. The V gene's germline CDR1 is GTSNPN and CDR2 SVGIG (reference sequence). Here the CDR3 DNA reads TGTGCCTGGAGTGTGGGACAGGGATACGAGCAGTACTTC. Translation: CAWSVGQGYEQYF.

The rearrangement joins TRBV24-1 to TRBJ1-2; D gene unclear. The CDR3 is 13 amino acids. Germline V lookup: CDR1 KGHDR, CDR2 SFDVKD. The V gene lost 4 bases and the J gene lost 8 bases, with 13 bases spanning the gap. This chain's CDR3 is CATSEYGSEGYTF. DNA for the CDR3: TGTGCCACCAGTGAGTACGGTTCAGAGGGCTACACCTTC.

A single count supports this clone. The rearrangement uses TRBV6-5 and TRBJ2-1; D call uncertain. CDR1 is MNHEY, CDR2 SVGAGI, per germline. This CDR3 is 12 amino acids long. V shed 6 bases and J shed 9 bases, with 12 bases lying between them. Written as DNA, the CDR3 is TGTGCCAGCAGGGACGGCGCTGGTGAGCAGTTCTTC. This encodes CASRDGAGEQFF.

CDR3 sequence: CASSYSGLANEKLFF. In DNA, the CDR3 is TGTGCCAGCAGTTACTCGGGGTTAGCTAATGAAAAACTGTTTTTT. The chain uses TRBV6-5 and TRBJ1-4; D unclear. The germline gives CDR1 MNHEY, CDR2 SVGAGI. This CDR3 contains 15 residues. Trimming pared 0 bases from V and 3 bases from J, leaving 8 bases between.

V gene TRBV25-1 combines with J gene TRBJ1-1, with 7 positions matching TRBD1. The CDR3 loop spans 12 amino acids. The germline CDR1 and CDR2 sequences are MGHDK and SYGVNS. V shed 3 bases, J shed 8 bases, and the junction held 3 bases outside the gene matches. CDR3 in amino acids: CASSDRGVEAFF. The DNA for the CDR3 is TGTGCCAGCAGTGACAGGGGGGTGGAAGCTTTCTTT.

The CDR3 loop is CASSQLGGAGYEQYF. CDR3 sequence (DNA): TGTGCCAGCAGTCAACTGGGGGGCGCTGGATACGAGCAGTACTTC. The chain combines TRBV2 with TRBJ2-7; possibly TRBD1 or TRBD2 for D (6 bases each). The V end was cut by 5 bases, the J end by 4 bases, with 18 bases between. The CDR3 is made up of 15 amino acids. The V gene's germline CDR1 is SNHLY and CDR2 FYNNEI.

This chain uses TRBV9 with TRBJ2-2; D remains ambiguous. The V end was cut by 1 base, the J end by 2 bases, with 9 bases between. The CDR3 totals 15 residues. Germline V gene sequence: CDR1 SGDLS, CDR2 YYNGEE. CDR3 in DNA: TGTGCCAGCAGCGTATACGGAGCCAACACCGGGGAGCTGTTTTTT. Its translation: CASSVYGANTGELFF.

The V call is TRBV29-1, the J call TRBJ1-1; TRBD1 is a possible D gene (6 bases). The CDR3 consists of 12 residues. Per the germline V gene, CDR1 is SQVTM and CDR2 is ANQGSEA. The CDR3 DNA reads as TGCATCGGTTTGTGGGGGGGCGCTGAAGCTTTCTTT. Translated, it gives CIGLWGGAEAFF.